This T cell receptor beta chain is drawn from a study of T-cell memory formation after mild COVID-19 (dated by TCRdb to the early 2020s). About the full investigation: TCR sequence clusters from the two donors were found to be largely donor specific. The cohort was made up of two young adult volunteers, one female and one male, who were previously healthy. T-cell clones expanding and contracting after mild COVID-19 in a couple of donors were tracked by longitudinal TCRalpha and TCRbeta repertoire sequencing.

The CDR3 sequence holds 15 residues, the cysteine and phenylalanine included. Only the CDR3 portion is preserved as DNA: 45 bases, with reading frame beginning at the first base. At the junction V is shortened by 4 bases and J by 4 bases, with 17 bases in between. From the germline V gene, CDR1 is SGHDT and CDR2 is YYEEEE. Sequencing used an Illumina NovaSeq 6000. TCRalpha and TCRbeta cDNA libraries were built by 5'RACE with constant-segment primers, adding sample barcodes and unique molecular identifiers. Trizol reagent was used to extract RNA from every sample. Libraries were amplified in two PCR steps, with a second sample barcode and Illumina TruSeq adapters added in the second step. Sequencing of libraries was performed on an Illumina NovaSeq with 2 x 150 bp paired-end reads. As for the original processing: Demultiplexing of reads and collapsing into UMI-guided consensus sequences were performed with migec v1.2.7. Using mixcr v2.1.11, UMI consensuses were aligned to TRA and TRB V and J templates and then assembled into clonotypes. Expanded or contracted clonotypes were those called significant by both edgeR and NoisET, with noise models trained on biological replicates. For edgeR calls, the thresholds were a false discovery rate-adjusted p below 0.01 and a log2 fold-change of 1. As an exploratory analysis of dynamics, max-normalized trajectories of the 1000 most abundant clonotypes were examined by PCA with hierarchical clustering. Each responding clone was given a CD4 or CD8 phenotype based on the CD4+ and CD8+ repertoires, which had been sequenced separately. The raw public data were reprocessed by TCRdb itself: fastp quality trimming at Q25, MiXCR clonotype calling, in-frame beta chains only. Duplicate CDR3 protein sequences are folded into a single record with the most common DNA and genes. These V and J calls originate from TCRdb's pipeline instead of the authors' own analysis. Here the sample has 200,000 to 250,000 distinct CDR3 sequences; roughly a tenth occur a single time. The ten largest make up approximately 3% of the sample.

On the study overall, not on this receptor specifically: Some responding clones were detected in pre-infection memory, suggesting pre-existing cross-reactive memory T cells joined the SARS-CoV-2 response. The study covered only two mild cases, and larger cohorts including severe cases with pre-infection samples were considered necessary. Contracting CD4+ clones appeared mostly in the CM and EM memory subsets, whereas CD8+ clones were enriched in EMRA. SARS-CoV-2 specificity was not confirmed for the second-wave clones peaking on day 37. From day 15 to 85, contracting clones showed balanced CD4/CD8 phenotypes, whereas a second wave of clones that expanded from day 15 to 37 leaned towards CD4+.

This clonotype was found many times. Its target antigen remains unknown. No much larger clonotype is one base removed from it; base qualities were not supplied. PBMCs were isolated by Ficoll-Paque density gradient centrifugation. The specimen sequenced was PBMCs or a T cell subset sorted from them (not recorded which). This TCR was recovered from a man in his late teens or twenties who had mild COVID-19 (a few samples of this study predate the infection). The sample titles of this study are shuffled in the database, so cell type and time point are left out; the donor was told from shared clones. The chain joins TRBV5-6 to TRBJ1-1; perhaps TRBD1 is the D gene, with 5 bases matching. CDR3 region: CASSPRWGVGTEAFF. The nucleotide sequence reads TGTGCCAGCAGCCCTAGGTGGGGGGTCGGCACTGAAGCTTTCTTT.